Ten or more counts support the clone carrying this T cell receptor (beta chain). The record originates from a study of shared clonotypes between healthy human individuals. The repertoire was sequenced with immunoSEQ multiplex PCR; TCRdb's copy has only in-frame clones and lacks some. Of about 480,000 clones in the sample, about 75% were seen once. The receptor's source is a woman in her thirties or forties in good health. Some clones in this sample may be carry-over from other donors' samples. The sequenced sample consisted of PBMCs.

The CDR3 spells CASSPSGPSTGELFF. For the CDR3, the DNA is TGTGCCAGCAGCCCATCAGGACCCTCCACCGGGGAGCTGTTTTTT. The chain is built from TRBV7-3 and TRBJ2-2, with D uncertain. The V gene's germline CDR1 is SGHTA and CDR2 FQGTGA. CDR3 length: 15 amino acids. Trimming stripped 5 bases from V and 4 bases from J, with 14 bases between. The full variable domain, its missing parts supplied by reference TRBV7-3 and TRBJ2-2, is GAGVSQTPSNKVTEKGKYVELRCDPISGHTALYWYRQSLGQGPEFLIYFQGTGAADDSGLPNDRFFAVRPEGSVSTLKIQRTERGDSAVYLCASSPSGPSTGELFFGEGSRLTVL.